These 14 T cell receptor beta chains were all obtained from the same sample, sequenced in a study of OX40 agonist ivuxolimab in advanced cancers. Libraries were prepared by immunoSEQ multiplex PCR; TCRdb keeps only in-frame clonotypes and omits some of them. This sample yields tens of thousands of clones, of which about 90% are seen a single time; roughly 9.4% belongs to the top ten. The input for sequencing was CD4+ or CD8+ T cells sorted from blood, taken in a trial of the OX40 agonist ivuxolimab. The receptors shown here come from an adult with an advanced solid tumor such as melanoma, head and neck, liver or kidney cancer.

In DNA form, the CDR3 reads TGCGCCAGCAGCCGGACAGGGGGCGGCGAGACCCAGTACTTC. This codes for CASSRTGGGETQYF. The rearrangement links TRBV5-1 to TRBJ2-5, with 11 bases lining up with TRBD1. The length of the CDR3 is 14 residues. Trimming at V came to 4 bases and at J to 5 bases, leaving 4 bases not matched to a gene. CDR1 SGHRS and CDR2 YFSETQ come from the germline V gene.

As to this clone: Other nucleotide sequences from this sample produce the same CDR3. The chain recombines TRBV19 with TRBJ2-7, with 9 bases that match TRBD1. Germline CDR1 and CDR2: LNHDA and SQIVND (reference sequence). The CDR3 is 14 residues long. Trimming at V came to 5 bases and at J to 3 bases, leaving 5 bases not matched to a gene. For the CDR3, the DNA is TGTGCCAGTAGTCCCGGGACAGGGAACTACGAGCAGTACTTC. This codes for CASSPGTGNYEQYF.

The chain has TRBV7-9 and TRBJ2-7; weak D call: TRBD2 (5 bases). The CDR3 totals 14 residues. Per the germline V gene, CDR1 is SEHNR and CDR2 is FQNEAQ (reference sequence). V lost 0 bases, J lost 0 bases, and 6 bases lay in between. For the CDR3, the DNA is TGTGCCAGCAGCTTAGCGGGGAGCTCCTACGAGCAGTACTTC. It translates to CASSLAGSSYEQYF.

The chain joins TRBV7-2 to TRBJ1-1; D is uncertain. Germline lookup yields CDR1 SGHTA and CDR2 FQGNSA. The V end was cut by 2 bases, the J end by 1 base, with 5 bases between. The CDR3 is made up of 13 amino acids. This CDR3 is CASSLRRNTEAFF. In nucleotides, the CDR3 is TGTGCCAGCAGCTTAAGGAGGAACACTGAAGCTTTCTTT.

This clone has more than one count but fewer than ten. The junction shows a germline mismatch at one end, possibly a read error. This chain links TRBV5-1 with TRBJ2-1; unclear D gene. CDR1 SGHRS and CDR2 YFSETQ come from the germline V gene. This CDR3 contains 14 residues. Here the CDR3 reads CASSLTPSSNEQFF. For the CDR3, the DNA is TGCGCCAGCAGCTTGACCCCCTCCTCCAATGAGCAGTTCTTC.

The V gene is TRBV7-2, the J gene TRBJ2-3; 7 bases match TRBD2. The CDR3 extends over 16 amino acids. Unmatched junction bases numbered 6, after V lost 2 bases and J lost 1 base. CDR1 SGHTA and CDR2 FQGNSA come from the germline V gene. As DNA, the CDR3 is TGTGCCAGCAGCTTATATCGCGGGAGTGGCACAGATACGCAGTATTTT. This translates into CASSLYRGSGTDTQYF.

On this clone itself: A read error may account for a junction end that differs from germline. The rearrangement uses TRBV9 and TRBJ2-7; a weak D match, TRBD2 (5 bases). This CDR3 is built from 12 residues. Germline CDR1 SGDLS, CDR2 YYNGEE. CDR3 loop: CASSVEGGVPLF. The CDR3 coding sequence is TGTGCCAGCAGCGTAGAAGGAGGTGTCCCTCTCTTC.

The V gene is TRBV15, the J gene TRBJ2-1; 11 bases line up with TRBD2. The V gene's germline CDR1 is LNHNV and CDR2 YYDKDF (reference sequence). V gave up 0 bases and J gave up 5 bases; unmatched junction bases: 6. The CDR3 totals 17 residues. The CDR3 DNA follows: TGTGCCACCAGCAGAGACCTTAGCGGGAGGGCCAACAATGAGCAGTTCTTC. It specifies CATSRDLSGRANNEQFF.

This clone was seen only a few times. The chain uses TRBV4-2 and TRBJ2-7; 9 bases align to TRBD1. The CDR3 sequence is 15 residues long. Germline lookup yields CDR1 LGHNA and CDR2 YNFKEQ. The V and J ends lost 3 bases and 7 bases, in that order; junction bases with no gene match: 10. DNA of the CDR3: TGTGCCAGCAGCCAGACACAGGGGGCGGGGAATGAGCAGTACTTC. It translates to CASSQTQGAGNEQYF.

The sample holds many counts of this clone. The rearrangement joins TRBV12-5 to TRBJ1-1, with D perhaps matching TRBD1 (5 bases). The CDR3 is made up of 15 amino acids. Germline CDR1 LGHNT, CDR2 FRNRAP. Trimming left V 1 base short and J 4 bases short, with 13 bases between. The CDR3 is CASGLGRAQGTEAFF. CDR3 coding DNA: TGTGCTAGTGGTTTGGGCAGGGCCCAGGGCACTGAAGCTTTCTTT.

CDR3 in DNA: TGTGCCAGCAGTTTTTTTGGCGGAACTAATGAAAAACTGTTTTTT. This translates into CASSFFGGTNEKLFF. V gene TRBV2 combines with J gene TRBJ1-4; unclear D gene. With 5 bases removed from V and 1 base from J, the gap between germline ends came to 11 bases. This CDR3 is 15 amino acids long. The germline CDR1 and CDR2 sequences are SNHLY and FYNNEI.

The gene calls are TRBV29-1 and TRBJ2-1; D unclear. The V gene lost 2 bases and the J gene lost 2 bases, with 4 bases spanning the gap. The CDR3 length is 12 residues. Germline loops: CDR1 SQVTM, CDR2 ANQGSEA. The CDR3 loop is CSVEWAYNEQFF. The CDR3 DNA reads TGCAGCGTTGAATGGGCCTACAATGAGCAGTTCTTC.

J is TRBJ1-1 and V is TRBV30, with 11 bases fitting TRBD1. CDR1 and CDR2 from the germline V gene are GTSNPN and SVGIG (reference sequence). After removal of 3 bases from V and 6 bases from J, the junction contained 9 bases not matched to a gene. The CDR3 has 15 residues. The CDR3 sequence is CAWSDGQGAWAEAFF. CDR3 DNA: TGTGCCTGGAGCGATGGACAGGGGGCCTGGGCTGAAGCTTTCTTT.

This sequence joins TRBV5-6 and TRBJ2-7, with a weak D call TRBD2 (6 bases). CDR3 size: 14 residues. The V end was cut by 4 bases, the J end by 0 bases, with 11 bases between. The germline V gene encodes CDR1 SGHDT and CDR2 YYEEEE. The CDR3 region has the DNA TGTGCCAGCAGCGTGGACGGGAGCTCCTACGAGCAGTACTTC. The encoded protein is CASSVDGSSYEQYF.